This record concerns one TCR beta chain sequence. Its antigen is still unknown. TCRdb's table, derived via immunoSEQ multiplex PCR, lists solely in-frame clones and lacks some. The sample records 150,000 to 200,000 clones, 85% to 90% being singletons. The data were obtained in a study of T cell responses to AZD1222 COVID-19 vaccine. Notes on the study in general: Spike-specific TCR repertoires showed rising breadth and depth after two AZD1222 doses. Seropositivity was recorded at baseline in only a handful of AZD1222 recipients.

Germline trimming cut 5 bases from V and 5 bases from J; bases unmatched to any gene: 12. The CDR3 has 16 amino acids. Germline V gives CDR1 SGHNT, CDR2 YYREEE (reference sequence). The rearrangement uses TRBV5-4 and TRBJ2-5; 10 bases agree with TRBD1. The sequenced sample was peripheral blood, obtained 28 days after the second AZD1222 dose. The sequence was collected from an adult who received the AZD1222 COVID-19 vaccine. CDR3 region: CASSLGDRGFRETQYF. The DNA of the CDR3 is TGTGCCAGCAGTCTCGGGGACAGGGGTTTCAGGGAGACCCAGTACTTC. Full variable domain (outside the CDR3, taken from reference TRBV5-4 and TRBJ2-5): ETGVTQSPTHLIKTRGQQVTLRCSSQSGHNTVSWYQQALGQGPQFIFQYYREEENGRGNFPPRFSGLQFPNYSSELNVNALELDDSALYLCASSLGDRGFRETQYFGPGTRLLVL.